These T cell receptor beta chains were read from a single sample in a study of T cells in Graves' hyperthyroidism and ophthalmopathy. TCRdb redid the calling of the multiplex PCR reads with MiXCR, one entry per CDR3 protein. This table holds around 430,000 distinct CDR3 sequences, about 16% found once. The sequenced material came from blood. These receptor sequences come from a woman in her twenties or thirties with Graves' hyperthyroidism. The CDR3 runs from the conserved cysteine through the conserved F or W. A D gene is named only where the DNA matches it firmly. Clone size is given for some rows only: seen once, a few or many times, or a class if the clone is expanded.

V gene	J gene	D gene	clone size	CDR3 DNA	CDR3 protein
TRBV5-5	TRBJ2-2	TRBD1	NA	TGCGCCAGCAGCTTGGAACAGGGGGCCGCCGGGGAGCTGTTTTTT	CASSLEQGAAGELFF
TRBV2	TRBJ1-2	TRBD1	many	TGTGCCAGCAAGATAGACAGGGGAAACTATGGCTACACCTTC	CASKIDRGNYGYTF
TRBV27	TRBJ2-3	NA	many	TGTGCCAGCAGTCTTAAGGGCACAGATACGCAGTATTTT	CASSLKGTDTQYF
TRBV4-1	TRBJ2-7	TRBD1	NA	TGCGCCAGCAGCCAACAGTACCGGGACAGGGTCTACGAGCAGTACTTC	CASSQQYRDRVYEQYF
TRBV4-1	TRBJ2-1	NA	NA	TGCGCCAGCAGCCCTAGTCTGGAGGGTAGGAATGAGCAGTTCTTC	CASSPSLEGRNEQFF
TRBV9	TRBJ1-3	TRBD1	few	TGTGCCAGCAGCGTAGCAGCCCAGACAGGGGCTGGAAACACCATATATTTT	CASSVAAQTGAGNTIYF
TRBV28	TRBJ1-2	TRBD1	many	TGTGCCAGCAGTCCATCTCTGACAGGGGGCGATGGCTACACCTTC	CASSPSLTGGDGYTF
TRBV7-9	TRBJ1-5	TRBD1	many	TGTGCCAGCAGCTCCTGGGGACAGGGCGGAGGGCCCCAGCATTTT	CASSSWGQGGGPQHF
TRBV2	TRBJ2-7	TRBD2	few	TGTGCCAGCAGTGAAGGGGTCGGGAGGGGGGTCTACGAGCAGTACTTC	CASSEGVGRGVYEQYF
TRBV2	TRBJ2-1	NA	many	TGTGCCAGCAAAGCGGATACCTACAATGAGCAGTTCTTC	CASKADTYNEQFF
TRBV4-2	TRBJ2-1	TRBD1	NA	TGTGCCAGCAGCCAAGGAGGGGGCTTTGTTCCCGAGCAGTTCTTC	CASSQGGGFVPEQFF
TRBV30	TRBJ2-2	NA	few	TGTGCCTGGAACTCGGGGGCAAACACCGGGGAGCTGTTTTTT	CAWNSGANTGELFF
TRBV10-3	TRBJ2-3	TRBD2	many	TGTGCCATCAGTGAAGTTAGAGCTAGCGGGAGTCTCACAGATACGCAGTATTTT	CAISEVRASGSLTDTQYF
TRBV5-1	TRBJ2-5	TRBD2	NA	TGCGCCAACAGCCGGGACGGGAGGACCTTAGAGACCCAGTACTTC	CANSRDGRTLETQYF
TRBV3-1	TRBJ2-3	NA	many	TGTGCCAGCAGCCAAGGTAGAGCAGATACGCAGTATTTT	CASSQGRADTQYF
TRBV7-9	TRBJ2-7	TRBD2	few	TGTGCCAGCAGCTCAGCGGGAGCGTCCTACGAGCAGTACTTC	CASSSAGASYEQYF
TRBV5-1	TRBJ2-3	NA	many	TGCGCCAGCAGCTTGGCCGGCGGCAGCACAGATACGCAGTATTTT	CASSLAGGSTDTQYF
TRBV12-5	TRBJ1-3	NA	NA	TGTGCTAGTGGGGGAGAGGGTCGAAACACCATATATTTT	CASGGEGRNTIYF
TRBV3-1	TRBJ2-1	TRBD1	NA	TGTGCCAGCAGCCAAATATATACAGGGGGCGCGTCCTACAATGAGCAGTTCTTC	CASSQIYTGGASYNEQFF
TRBV28	TRBJ2-1	TRBD2	NA	TGTGCCAGCACCCCAGGGGCTAGCGGGAGTTGGAATGAGCAGTTCTTC	CASTPGASGSWNEQFF
TRBV7-2	TRBJ2-5	NA	many	TGTGCCAGCAGCTTAGTTTCGACTAGCCAAGAGACCCAGTACTTC	CASSLVSTSQETQYF
TRBV12-3/TRBV12-4	TRBJ1-1	NA	many	TGTGCCAGCAGCCTGACTGGTAGGAACACTGAAGCTTTCTTT	CASSLTGRNTEAFF
TRBV20-1	TRBJ1-2	TRBD1	many	TGCAGTGCTAGTCAATGGACAGGGCGAGGCTATGGCTACACCTTC	CSASQWTGRGYGYTF
TRBV10-3	TRBJ2-3	NA	NA	TGTGCCATCAGTGAGTCGGTGGGGCAGCCCCAGTATTTT	CAISESVGQPQYF
TRBV10-3	TRBJ2-5	NA	few	TGTGCCATCAGTTTTTCCCGGGACGGGGAGACCCAGTACTTC	CAISFSRDGETQYF
TRBV3-1	TRBJ2-1	NA	many	TGTGCCAGCAGCCTCCGACTAGATTGGAACAATGAGCAGTTCTTC	CASSLRLDWNNEQFF
TRBV7-2	TRBJ1-2	NA	NA	TGTGCCAGCAGCTTAGAAGTGGATTTTAACTATGGCTACACCTTC	CASSLEVDFNYGYTF
TRBV3-1	TRBJ2-7	NA	NA	TGTGCCAGCAGCGCCCGTTGGGGAAGGGCCGAGCAGTACTTC	CASSARWGRAEQYF
TRBV28	TRBJ2-7	NA	many	TGTGCCAGCAGTAAAACCTCTTATCAGGTGTACGAGCAGTACTTC	CASSKTSYQVYEQYF
TRBV6-1	TRBJ2-2	NA	few	TGTGCCAGCACCAAAGCCCCGGGGAGCGCCGGGGAGCTGTTTTTT	CASTKAPGSAGELFF
TRBV5-1	TRBJ2-5	TRBD1	few	TGCGCCAGCAGCTTGGAAGGGACAGGGCGGAAGACCCAGTACTTC	CASSLEGTGRKTQYF
TRBV2	TRBJ2-7	NA	NA	TGTGCCAGCAGTTTGGGGAGACCACTTAATGAGCAGTACTTC	CASSLGRPLNEQYF
TRBV5-5	TRBJ2-1	NA	few	TGTGCCAGCAGCTTCAGGTTGCGGAACAATGAGCAGTTCTTC	CASSFRLRNNEQFF